The 18 T cell receptor beta chains below all came from one sample that was sequenced in a study of blood T cell repertoires in COVID-19. The assay was immunoSEQ multiplex PCR, and TCRdb's table has in-frame clones only and misses some. The table has about 42,000 clones, roughly 73% seen once. Sequencing was carried out using peripheral blood. The receptors derive from a woman aged 70 to 79 with acute or convalescent COVID-19.

Here the CDR3 reads CASSLILGTGTQYF. The CDR3, as DNA: TGTGCCAGCAGCTTAATATTGGGTACGGGGACCCAGTACTTC. The chain uses TRBV7-9 and TRBJ2-5; the D is unclear. Germline CDR1 reads SEHNR; CDR2 reads FQNEAQ (reference sequence). The CDR3 has 14 residues. Trimming took 2 bases from V and 7 from J, leaving 14 bases between them.

The sample holds one count of this clone. The CDR3 DNA reads as TGTGCCAGTAGTATCAGGGGGCATGAGCCCCAGCATTTT. The encoded protein is CASSIRGHEPQHF. The chain combines TRBV19 with TRBJ1-5; 8 positions agree with TRBD1. Looked up from germline, CDR1 is LNHDA and CDR2 is SQIVND (reference sequence). The length of the CDR3 is 13 residues. Germline trimming cut 3 bases from V and 8 bases from J; bases unmatched to any gene: 3.

A few counts support this clone. This chain connects TRBV2 to TRBJ2-1; 9 bases fit TRBD2. The V gene's germline CDR1 is SNHLY and CDR2 FYNNEI. This CDR3 is built from 15 residues. V lost 8 bases and J lost 3; bases outside the gene matches: 8. CDR3 sequence: CASQAETSGYNEQFF. The DNA for the CDR3 is TGTGCCAGCCAGGCAGAGACTAGCGGCTACAATGAGCAGTTCTTC. Using reference TRBV2 and TRBJ2-1 for the parts outside the CDR3, the full variable domain is EPEVTQTPSHQVTQMGQEVILRCVPISNHLYFYWYRQILGQKVEFLVSFYNNEISEKSEIFDDQFSVERPDGSNFTLKIRSTKLEDSAMYFCASQAETSGYNEQFFGPGTRLTVL.

This chain links TRBV18 with TRBJ2-7; a possible D gene is TRBD1 (6 bases). Germline V CDR1 and CDR2: KGHSH, LQKENI. Trimming took off 2 bases at V and 3 bases at J, with 11 bases between the two ends. This CDR3 has 14 residues. CDR3 residues: CASSPDQGRYEQYF. Written as DNA, the CDR3 is TGTGCCAGCTCACCAGATCAGGGGCGCTACGAGCAGTACTTC.

In its sample, this clone was seen a few times. This same CDR3 is encoded by further DNA sequences in the sample. The chain combines TRBV2 with TRBJ1-5; D is unresolved. Germline V gene data show CDR1 as SNHLY and CDR2 as FYNNEI. The CDR3 extends over 14 amino acids. The V and J ends lost 5 bases and 1 base respectively, with 9 bases between them. As DNA, the CDR3 is TGTGCCAGCAGTCGATCCGGGAGCAATCAGCCCCAGCATTTT. Translated, it gives CASSRSGSNQPQHF.

This clone was seen once. The V gene is TRBV3-1 (or the pseudogene TRBV3-2), the J gene TRBJ2-4; the D is unclear. Germline CDR1 reads LGHDT; CDR2 reads YNNKEL (reference sequence). The CDR3 sequence is 14 residues long. V was clipped by 0 bases and J by 0 bases, with 3 bases between them. The CDR3 DNA reads TGTGCCAGCAGCCAAGATCTAGCCAAAAACATTCAGTACTTC. It encodes CASSQDLAKNIQYF.

The chain has TRBV2 and TRBJ2-1, with TRBD2 as a possible D gene (5 bases). This CDR3 region has 12 residues. The V gene's germline CDR1 is SNHLY and CDR2 FYNNEI. Trimming removed 6 bases from V and 5 bases from J, with 8 bases in between. In nucleotides, the CDR3 is TGTGCCAGCAGCCGGACTGACAATGAGCAGTTCTTC. This translates into CASSRTDNEQFF.

The rearrangement links TRBV21-1 to TRBJ1-1; the table's TRBD1 call for D was not verified on the DNA. TRBV21-1 is labeled a pseudogene. The CDR3 contains 23 residues. The DNA of the CDR3 is TGTGCCAGCAGCTCACCGGGACAGGCTTCGTTAAGGTTTAAAAAATTTAGGAACACTGAAGCTTTCTTT. Its protein is CASSSPGQASLRFKKFRNTEAFF.

CDR3 nucleotides: TGTGCCAGCAGAGCCGACAGACACACAGATACGCAGTATTTT. It codes for CASRADRHTDTQYF. This chain uses TRBV2 with TRBJ2-3; possible D gene TRBD1, 5 bases. This CDR3 has 14 amino acids. Germline lookup yields CDR1 SNHLY and CDR2 FYNNEI. The V and J ends lost 6 bases and 2 bases respectively, with 12 bases between them.

This clone turned up a few times. This chain connects TRBV5-1 to TRBJ2-7; 10 nucleotides line up with TRBD1. This CDR3 is 15 amino acids long. V shed 4 bases and J 5 bases; nucleotides not matched to a gene: 9. CDR1 is SGHRS, CDR2 YFSETQ, per germline. CDR3 nucleotide sequence: TGCGCCAGCAGCCTCGAGACAGGGGGCATAGACGAGCAGTACTTC. Protein sequence: CASSLETGGIDEQYF.

The chain couples TRBV7-2 to TRBJ1-1; D call uncertain. The V end was cut by 2 bases, the J end by 1 base, with 5 bases between. This CDR3 is built from 13 residues. Looked up from germline, CDR1 is SGHTA and CDR2 is FQGNSA. Here the CDR3 reads CASSLFKNTEAFF. The CDR3 DNA reads as TGTGCCAGCAGCTTATTCAAGAACACTGAAGCTTTCTTT. Supplemented by reference TRBV7-2 and TRBJ1-1, the full variable domain reads GAGVSQSPSNKVTEKGKDVELRCDPISGHTALYWYRQSLGQGLEFLIYFQGNSAPDKSGLPSDRFSAERTGGSVSTLTIQRTQQEDSAVYLCASSLFKNTEAFFGQGTRLTVV.

This chain links TRBV5-1 with TRBJ2-3; 8 positions match TRBD2. The CDR3 covers 14 residues. CDR1 and CDR2 (germline): SGHRS, YFSETQ. After removal of 4 bases from V and 8 bases from J, the junction contained 9 bases not matched to a gene. The CDR3 nucleotides read TGCGCCAGCAGCGACGGGACTAGAGCCATTACGCAGTATTTT. Translating it yields CASSDGTRAITQYF.

This rearrangement joins TRBV30 to TRBJ2-7, with D possibly matching TRBD2 (6 bases). The V and J ends lost 8 bases and 7 bases respectively, with 18 bases between them. Germline V gene lookup returns CDR1 GTSNPN and CDR2 SVGIG (reference sequence). This CDR3 region has 12 residues. CDR3 loop: CARGTPGLEQYF. The CDR3 DNA reads TGTGCCCGCGGGACTCCCGGCTTGGAGCAGTACTTC.

This clone appeared a few times. This chain uses TRBV6-2 or TRBV6-3 with TRBJ1-1; D gene uncertain. Germline assignment: CDR1 MNHEY and CDR2 SVGEGT. This CDR3 comprises 14 residues. With 0 bases removed from V and 1 base from J, the gap between germline ends came to 6 bases. For the CDR3, the DNA is TGTGCCAGCAGTTACTCGTACTGGAACACTGAAGCTTTCTTT. Its translation: CASSYSYWNTEAFF.

The rearrangement joins TRBV11-2 to TRBJ2-2; TRBD2 is a possible D gene (5 bases). The V end lost 3 bases, the J end lost 8 bases, and 16 bases lay between the germline ends. Germline loops: CDR1 SGHAT, CDR2 FQNNGV. The CDR3 totals 15 residues. This CDR3 is CASSFNGVGKGELFF. The CDR3 nucleotides read TGTGCCAGCAGCTTTAACGGGGTTGGTAAGGGGGAGCTGTTTTTT.

This clone came up a few times. The chain combines TRBV28 with TRBJ1-1; TRBD1 is a possible D gene (6 bases). The V gene lost 6 bases and the J gene lost 12 bases, with 20 bases spanning the gap. CDR3 length: 13 residues. From germline, CDR1 is MDHEN and CDR2 SYDVKM. Here the CDR3 reads CASSQQGWVGTFF. In DNA, the CDR3 is TGTGCCAGCAGCCAACAGGGATGGGTAGGAACTTTCTTT.

This sequence joins TRBV25-1 and TRBJ1-4, with 9 bases fitting TRBD1. V lost 6 bases and J lost 6; bases outside the gene matches: 8. The CDR3 loop spans 15 amino acids. Germline V gene lookup returns CDR1 MGHDK and CDR2 SYGVNS. The CDR3 DNA sequence: TGTGCCAGCAGCCCAATGGACAGGGGCGATGAAAAACTGTTTTTT. It specifies CASSPMDRGDEKLFF.

The genes are TRBV6-2 or TRBV6-3 and TRBJ2-7, with 12 bases matching TRBD1. This CDR3 comprises 17 residues. The germline CDR1 and CDR2 sequences are MNHEY and SVGEGT. Trimming at V came to 3 bases and at J to 2 bases, leaving 8 bases not matched to a gene. Here the CDR3 DNA reads TGTGCCAGCAGTTATAAGGGGGACAGGGGGCGGCCCTACGAGCAGTACTTC. It specifies CASSYKGDRGRPYEQYF.